This T cell receptor (beta chain) was recovered during a study of Graves' ophthalmopathy and Graves' hyperthyroidism. Study as a whole: Hyperthyroidism counted as stable given no ophthalmopathy within 18 months of follow-up. Whole-study results and caveats: Both an approximately 70% sensitivity and a 72.22% specificity characterized the model's predictions of ophthalmopathy progression. A 13-signature model separated ophthalmopathy from stable hyperthyroidism, about 90% sensitivity, around 81% specificity.

Patients with other autoimmune diseases, uncontrolled infections, pregnancy or lactation were excluded. This clonotype was seen at least ten times. The antigen is undetermined. Trimming cost V 4 bases and J 0 bases, with 20 bases left between them. From germline, CDR1 is SGDLS and CDR2 YYNGEE. The CDR3 is 18 amino acids. Amplification from RNA transcripts yielded the TCR beta CDR3 regions. The library came from an HTBI-primed first-round RT-PCR and a second-round multiplex PCR. TCRdb reprocessed the multiplex PCR reads via MiXCR and lists one record per CDR3 protein. Of approximately 540,000 distinct CDR3 sequences in the sample, just under 40% are singletons; the top ten hold roughly 4%.

This TCR derives from an adult man with Graves' hyperthyroidism. This chain connects TRBV9 to TRBJ1-5; D is possibly TRBD1 (6 bases). Material: peripheral blood or thyroid tissue (not recorded which). CDR3 in DNA: TGTGCCAGCAGCCCCAGGAGGGGGACGGAAGATAGCAATCAGCCCCAGCATTTT. Its protein product is CASSPRRGTEDSNQPQHF. Drawing the rest from reference TRBV9 and TRBJ1-5, the complete variable domain is DSGVTQTPKHLITATGQRVTLRCSPRSGDLSVYWYQQSLDQGLQFLIQYYNGEERAKGNILERFSAQQFPDLHSELNLSSLELGDSALYFCASSPRRGTEDSNQPQHFGDGTRLSIL.